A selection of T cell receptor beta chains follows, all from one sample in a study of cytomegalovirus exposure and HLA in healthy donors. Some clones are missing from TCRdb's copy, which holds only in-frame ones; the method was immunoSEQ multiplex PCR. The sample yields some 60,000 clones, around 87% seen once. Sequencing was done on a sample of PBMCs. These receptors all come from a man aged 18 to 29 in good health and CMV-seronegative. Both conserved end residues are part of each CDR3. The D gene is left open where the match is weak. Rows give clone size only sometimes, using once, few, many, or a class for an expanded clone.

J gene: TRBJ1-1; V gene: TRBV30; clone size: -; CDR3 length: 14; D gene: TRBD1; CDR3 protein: CAWNRGRLHTEAFF; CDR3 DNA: TGTGCCTGGAACAGGGGACGGTTGCACACTGAAGCTTTCTTT
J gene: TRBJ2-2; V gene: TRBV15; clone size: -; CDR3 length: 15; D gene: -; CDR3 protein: CATSRLTSPTGELFF; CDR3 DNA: TGTGCCACCAGCAGACTAACGAGTCCCACCGGGGAGCTGTTTTTT
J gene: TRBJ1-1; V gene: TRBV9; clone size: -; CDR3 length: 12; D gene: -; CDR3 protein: CASSPQETEAFF; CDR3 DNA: TGTGCCAGCAGCCCCCAAGAGACTGAAGCTTTCTTT
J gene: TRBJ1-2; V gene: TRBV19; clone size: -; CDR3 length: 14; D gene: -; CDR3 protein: CASRLQAIAYGYTF; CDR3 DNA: TGTGCCAGTAGACTACAAGCGATCGCCTATGGCTACACCTTC
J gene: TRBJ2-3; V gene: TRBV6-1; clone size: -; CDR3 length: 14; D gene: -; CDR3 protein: CASSLGPTTDTQYF; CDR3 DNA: TGTGCCAGCAGTTTGGGGCCCACTACAGATACGCAGTATTTT
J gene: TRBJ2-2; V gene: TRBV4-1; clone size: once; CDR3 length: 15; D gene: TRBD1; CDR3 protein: CASSQRTGSGGELFF; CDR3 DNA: TGCGCCAGCAGCCAAAGGACAGGGTCAGGCGGGGAGCTGTTTTTT
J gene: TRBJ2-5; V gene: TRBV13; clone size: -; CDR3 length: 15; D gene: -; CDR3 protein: CASSQDRGRFETQYF; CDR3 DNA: TGTGCCAGCAGCCAGGACAGAGGGAGATTTGAGACCCAGTACTTC
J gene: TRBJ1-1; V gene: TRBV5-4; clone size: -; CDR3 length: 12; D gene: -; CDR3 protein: CASSWGGAEAFF; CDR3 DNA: TGTGCCAGCAGCTGGGGGGGGGCCGAAGCTTTCTTT
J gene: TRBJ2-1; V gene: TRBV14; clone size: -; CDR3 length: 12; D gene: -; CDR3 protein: CASSPQTEEQFF; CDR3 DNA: TGTGCCAGCAGCCCCCAGACAGAGGAGCAGTTCTTC
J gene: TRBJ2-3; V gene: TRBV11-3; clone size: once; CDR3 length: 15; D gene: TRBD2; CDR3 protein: CASSLGRGDGDTQYF; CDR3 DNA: TGTGCCAGCAGCTTAGGGCGGGGGGATGGCGATACGCAGTATTTT
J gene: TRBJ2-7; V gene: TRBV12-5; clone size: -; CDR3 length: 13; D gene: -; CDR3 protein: CASGRDIAYEQYF; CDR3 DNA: TGTGCTAGTGGCCGGGACATTGCCTACGAGCAGTACTTC
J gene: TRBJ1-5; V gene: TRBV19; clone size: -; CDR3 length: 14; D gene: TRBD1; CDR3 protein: CASSIGQGHQPQHF; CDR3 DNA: TGTGCCAGTAGTATCGGACAGGGGCATCAGCCCCAGCATTTT
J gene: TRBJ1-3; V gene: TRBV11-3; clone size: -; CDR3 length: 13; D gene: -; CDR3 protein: CASSRSSGNTIYF; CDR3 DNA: TGTGCCAGCAGCCGTTCTTCTGGAAACACCATATATTTT
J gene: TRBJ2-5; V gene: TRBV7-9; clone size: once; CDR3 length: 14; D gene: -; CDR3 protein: CASSLQGPQETQYF; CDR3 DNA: TGTGCCAGCAGCTTGCAGGGCCCCCAAGAGACCCAGTACTTC
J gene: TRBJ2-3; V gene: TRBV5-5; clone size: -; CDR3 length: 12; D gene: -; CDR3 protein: CASSLDLDLQYF; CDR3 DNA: TGTGCCAGCAGCTTGGATTTAGATTTGCAGTATTTT
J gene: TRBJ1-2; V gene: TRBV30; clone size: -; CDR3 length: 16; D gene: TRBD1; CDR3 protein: CAWSVGLVGQGAGYTF; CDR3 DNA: TGTGCCTGGAGTGTAGGTCTTGTGGGACAGGGGGCTGGCTACACCTTC
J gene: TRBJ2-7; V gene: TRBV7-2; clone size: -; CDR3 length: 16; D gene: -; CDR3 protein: CASSLDRAAYSYEQYF; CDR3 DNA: TGTGCCAGCAGCTTAGACAGGGCCGCTTACTCATACGAGCAGTACTTC
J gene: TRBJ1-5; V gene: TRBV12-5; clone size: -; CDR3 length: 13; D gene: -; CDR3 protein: CASGFPAAQPQHF; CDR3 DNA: TGTGCTAGTGGTTTCCCAGCGGCCCAGCCCCAGCATTTT
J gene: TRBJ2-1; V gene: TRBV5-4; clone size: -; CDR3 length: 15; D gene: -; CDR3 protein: CASTLGGAVYNEQFF; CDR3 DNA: TGTGCCAGCACCCTGGGGGGGGCCGTTTACAATGAGCAGTTCTTC
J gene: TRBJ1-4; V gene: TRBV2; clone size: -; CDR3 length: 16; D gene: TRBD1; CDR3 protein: CASSELAGTGGEKLFF; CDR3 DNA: TGTGCCAGCAGTGAACTGGCCGGGACAGGGGGAGAAAAACTGTTTTTT
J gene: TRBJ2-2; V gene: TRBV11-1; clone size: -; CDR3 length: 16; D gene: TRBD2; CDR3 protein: CASSPHGGTNTGELFF; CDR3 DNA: TGTGCCAGCAGCCCCCACGGGGGGACCAACACCGGGGAGCTGTTTTTT
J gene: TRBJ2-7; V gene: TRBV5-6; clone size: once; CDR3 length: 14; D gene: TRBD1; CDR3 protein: CASSLQGAPYEQYF; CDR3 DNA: TGTGCCAGCAGCTTACAGGGGGCACCCTACGAGCAGTACTTC
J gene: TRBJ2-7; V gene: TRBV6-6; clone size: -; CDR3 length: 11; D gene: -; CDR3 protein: CASTQGGEQYF; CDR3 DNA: TGTGCCAGCACCCAGGGCGGCGAGCAGTACTTC
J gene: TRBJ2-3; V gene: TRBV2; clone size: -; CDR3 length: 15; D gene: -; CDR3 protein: CASRVDRASTDTQYF; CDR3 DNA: TGTGCCAGCAGGGTGGACAGAGCTAGCACAGATACGCAGTATTTT
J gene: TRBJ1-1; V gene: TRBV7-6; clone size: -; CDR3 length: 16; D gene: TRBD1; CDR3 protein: CASSLATGEWGTEAFF; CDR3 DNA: TGTGCCAGCAGCTTAGCGACAGGGGAGTGGGGAACTGAAGCTTTCTTT
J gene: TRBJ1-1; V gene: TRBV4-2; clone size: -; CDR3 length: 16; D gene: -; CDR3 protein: CASSQVGEGPNTEAFF; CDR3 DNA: TGTGCCAGCAGCCAAGTTGGGGAGGGGCCGAACACTGAAGCTTTCTTT
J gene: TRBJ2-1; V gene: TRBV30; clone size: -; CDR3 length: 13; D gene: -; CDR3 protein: CAWSYSSYNEQFF; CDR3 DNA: TGTGCCTGGAGTTACAGCTCCTACAATGAGCAGTTCTTC
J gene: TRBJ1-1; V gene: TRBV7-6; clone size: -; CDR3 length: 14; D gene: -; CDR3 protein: CASSAYTGSTEAFF; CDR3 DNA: TGTGCCAGCAGCGCGTACACAGGTTCCACTGAAGCTTTCTTT
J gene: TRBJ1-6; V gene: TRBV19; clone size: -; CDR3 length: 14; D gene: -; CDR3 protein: CASSLALYNSPLHF; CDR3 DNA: TGTGCCAGTAGTCTAGCACTCTATAATTCACCCCTCCACTTT
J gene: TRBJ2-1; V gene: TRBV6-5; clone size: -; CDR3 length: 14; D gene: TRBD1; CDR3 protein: CASSYSTGIDEQFF; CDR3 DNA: TGTGCCAGCAGTTACTCGACAGGGATAGATGAGCAGTTCTTC
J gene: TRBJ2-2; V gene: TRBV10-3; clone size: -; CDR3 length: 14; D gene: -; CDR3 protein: CAINAGGTTGELFF; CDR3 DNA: TGTGCCATCAATGCTGGGGGGACCACCGGGGAGCTGTTTTTT
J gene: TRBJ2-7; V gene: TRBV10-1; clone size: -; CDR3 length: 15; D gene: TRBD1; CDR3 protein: CASSETGTGGDEQYF; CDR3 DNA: TGCGCCAGCAGTGAGACCGGGACAGGGGGCGACGAGCAGTACTTC
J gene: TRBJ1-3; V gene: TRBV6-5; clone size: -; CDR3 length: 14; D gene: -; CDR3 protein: CASSTQGIKNTIYF; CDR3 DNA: TGTGCCAGCAGTACTCAGGGTATAAAGAACACCATATATTTT
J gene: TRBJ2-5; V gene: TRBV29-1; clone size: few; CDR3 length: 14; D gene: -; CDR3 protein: CSVQLGPVQETQYF; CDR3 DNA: TGCAGCGTCCAACTTGGGCCTGTTCAAGAGACCCAGTACTTC
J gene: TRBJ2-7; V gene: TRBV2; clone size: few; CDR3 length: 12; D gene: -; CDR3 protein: CASSRTLEEQYF; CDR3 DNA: TGTGCCAGCAGTAGGACTTTAGAGGAGCAGTACTTC
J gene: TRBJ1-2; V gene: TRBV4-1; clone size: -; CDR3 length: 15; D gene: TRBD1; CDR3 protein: CASSQVGTGGYGYTF; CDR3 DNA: TGCGCCAGCAGCCAAGTCGGGACAGGCGGCTATGGCTACACCTTC
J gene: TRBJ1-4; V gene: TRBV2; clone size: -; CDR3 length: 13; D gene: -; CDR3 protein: CASSVGLNEKLFF; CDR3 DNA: TGTGCCAGCAGTGTGGGACTTAATGAAAAACTGTTTTTT
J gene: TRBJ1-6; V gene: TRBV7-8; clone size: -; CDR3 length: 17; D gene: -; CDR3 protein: CASSYYTGSTDGSPLHF; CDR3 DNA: TGTGCCAGCAGCTACTATACAGGTTCCACCGATGGTTCACCCCTCCACTTT
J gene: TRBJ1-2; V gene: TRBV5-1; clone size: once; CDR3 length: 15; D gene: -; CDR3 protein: CASSTGHSPNYGYTF; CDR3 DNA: TGCGCCAGCAGCACGGGACATTCACCTAACTATGGCTACACCTTC
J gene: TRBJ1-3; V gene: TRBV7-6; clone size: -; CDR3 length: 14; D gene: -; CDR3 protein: CASSLYGLGNTIYF; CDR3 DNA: TGTGCCAGCAGCTTATACGGGTTAGGAAACACCATATATTTT
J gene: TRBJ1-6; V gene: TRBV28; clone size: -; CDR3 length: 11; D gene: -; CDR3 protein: CASSFRSPLHF; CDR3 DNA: TGTGCCAGCAGTTTCCGTTCACCCCTCCACTTT
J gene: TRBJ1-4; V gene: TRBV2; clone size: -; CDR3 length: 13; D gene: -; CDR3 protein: CASMARLDEKLFF; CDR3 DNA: TGTGCCAGCATGGCCAGGTTGGATGAAAAACTGTTTTTT